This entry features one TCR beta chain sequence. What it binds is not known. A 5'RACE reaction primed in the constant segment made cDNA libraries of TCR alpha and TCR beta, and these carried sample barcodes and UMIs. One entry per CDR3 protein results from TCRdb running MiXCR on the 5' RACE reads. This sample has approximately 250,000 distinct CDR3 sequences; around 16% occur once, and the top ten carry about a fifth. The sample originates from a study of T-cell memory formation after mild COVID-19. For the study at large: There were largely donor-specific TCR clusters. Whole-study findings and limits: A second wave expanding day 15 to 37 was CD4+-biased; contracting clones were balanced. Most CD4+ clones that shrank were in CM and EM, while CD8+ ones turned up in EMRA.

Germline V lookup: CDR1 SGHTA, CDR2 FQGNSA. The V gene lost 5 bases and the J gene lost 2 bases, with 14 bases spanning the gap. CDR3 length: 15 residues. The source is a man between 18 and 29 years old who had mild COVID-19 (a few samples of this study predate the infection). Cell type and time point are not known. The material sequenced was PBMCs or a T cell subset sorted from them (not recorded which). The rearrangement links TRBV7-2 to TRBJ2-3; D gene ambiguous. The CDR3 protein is CASSLTGGVTDTQYF. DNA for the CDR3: TGTGCCAGCAGCCTCACGGGTGGAGTCACAGATACGCAGTATTTT.